This entry features one T cell receptor beta chain sequence. The template was genomic DNA from peripheral blood, not RNA. A mixed TRB-A/B primer pool amplified rearranged TRB by multiplex touch-down PCR. Via MiXCR, TCRdb re-called the multiplex PCR reads, giving one row per CDR3 protein. Of fewer than 7,500 distinct CDR3 sequences listed, approximately 39% are singletons. This sample is part of a study of T cell repertoires in aging, cancer and after chemotherapy. The V and J ends lost 0 bases and 0 bases respectively, with 9 bases between them. Germline V lookup: CDR1 LNHDA, CDR2 SQIVND (reference sequence). This CDR3 region has 16 residues.

This TCR was recovered from a human donor in good health. This chain joins TRBV19 and TRBJ1-3, with D unclear. The material sequenced was blood. This CDR3 reads CASSIDNLSSGNTIYF. The CDR3 nucleotides read TGTGCCAGTAGTATAGACAACCTGTCCTCTGGAAACACCATATATTTT.